This TCR beta chain was identified during a study of blood T cell repertoires in COVID-19. Study information: Both acute and convalescent COVID-19 samples were obtained from the United States, Italy and Spain. Sources were T cells, B-cell-depleted T cells, or PBMCs; the material itself was cDNA or gDNA.

Original processing methods: Amplification of reference gene primers was used by the study to estimate nucleated cell counts. Measured with immunoSEQ multiplex PCR; TCRdb has only the in-frame clones, and not every one. V and J calls and clone size come straight from that table; D and trimming were deduced from the DNA. The profile covers about 250,000 clones, with approximately 83% appearing a single time and over 4.5% taken by the ten largest. The sequenced sample consisted of peripheral blood. This sequence originates from a human donor in a cohort sampled during active COVID-19.

The chain's CDR3 is CASSERWGGGGELFF. The CDR3 DNA reads TGTGCCAGCAGTGAACGATGGGGGGGAGGCGGGGAGCTGTTTTTT. J is TRBJ2-2 and V is TRBV6-1; 7 positions agree with TRBD2. Trimming cost V 2 bases and J 7 bases; bases outside gene matches: 7. From germline, CDR1 is MNHNS and CDR2 SASEGT. This CDR3 has 15 residues.